These 16 T cell receptor beta chains were sequenced from one sample in a study of T cell repertoires in cytomegalovirus infection. TCRdb analysed the reads with MiXCR anew, one entry per CDR3 protein. The data contain 200,000 to 250,000 distinct CDR3 sequences, approximately 40% of them singletons. No antigens are known for them. The specimen comprised CD8+ T cells from cultured PBMCs, sampled from culture after CMV antigen stimulation. These receptors were obtained from a human donor in good health (CMV status not recorded). Some clones in this sample may be carry-over from other donors' samples.

This clonotype turned up a few times. V and J are TRBV4-2 and TRBJ2-1, with a tentative D call TRBD2 (6 bases). CDR3 length: 14 amino acids. The germline gives CDR1 LGHNA, CDR2 YNFKEQ. Trimming took 4 bases from V and 9 from J, leaving 16 bases between them. This chain's CDR3 is CASSPGAALGEQFF. The CDR3 DNA follows: TGTGCCAGCAGCCCGGGAGCTGCTTTGGGTGAGCAGTTCTTC.

J is TRBJ1-5 and V is TRBV6-6; possible D gene TRBD1, 5 bases. The CDR3 runs to 15 residues. The ends were cut back, 4 bases at V and 0 bases at J, with 10 bases in the middle. Germline loops: CDR1 MNHNY, CDR2 SVGAGI (reference sequence). The CDR3 DNA is TGTGCCAGCAGTTCACAGGAGTATAGCAATCAGCCCCAGCATTTT. This sequence encodes CASSSQEYSNQPQHF.

This chain joins TRBV27 and TRBJ2-1; D unclear. This CDR3 is 12 amino acids long. Germline-derived CDR1 and CDR2 are MNHEY and SMNVEV (reference sequence). V lost 6 bases and J 1 base, leaving 4 bases between the germline ends. The CDR3 DNA reads as TGTGCCAGCAGACTATCCTACAATGAGCAGTTCTTC. It specifies CASRLSYNEQFF.

The chain carries TRBV6-1 and TRBJ2-7; 14 bases fit TRBD2. This CDR3 comprises 17 residues. J gave up 1 base and V 6 bases, and 8 bases lay outside the gene matches. Looked up from germline, CDR1 is MNHNS and CDR2 is SASEGT. The CDR3 protein is CASRAGTSGRSSYEQYF. The CDR3 DNA sequence: TGTGCCAGCAGGGCCGGGACTAGCGGGAGAAGTTCCTACGAGCAGTACTTC.

This chain connects TRBV11-2 to TRBJ2-3; no clear D gene. This CDR3 has 18 residues. Germline CDR1 SGHAT, CDR2 FQNNGV. Trimming took 2 bases from V and 0 from J, leaving 18 bases between them. The CDR3 DNA reads as TGTGCCAGCAGCTTAACACTCCAAGGAATCCTTAGCACAGATACGCAGTATTTT. This encodes CASSLTLQGILSTDTQYF.

V usage is TRBV19 and J usage is TRBJ1-5, with TRBD1 matching 7 bases. The length of the CDR3 is 14 residues. Germline V gene data show CDR1 as LNHDA and CDR2 as SQIVND (reference sequence). The V gene end was trimmed by 11 bases and the J gene end by 6 bases; junction bases not matched to a gene: 13. CDR3 residues: CASKGDRESQPQHF. The DNA for the CDR3 is TGTGCCTCCAAAGGAGACAGGGAAAGTCAGCCCCAGCATTTT.

This chain joins TRBV5-1 and TRBJ1-2, with a possible D match to TRBD1 (6 bases). V was clipped by 5 bases and J by 5 bases, with 19 bases between them. This CDR3 is built from 15 residues. The germline CDR1 and CDR2 sequences are SGHRS and YFSETQ. The CDR3 region is CASRLSQGTVYGYTF. The CDR3 region has the DNA TGCGCCAGCAGATTGAGCCAGGGGACGGTATATGGCTACACCTTC.

The chain uses TRBV6-1 and TRBJ2-7; TRBD2 matches at 8 bases. Germline CDR1 and CDR2: MNHNS and SASEGT. The CDR3 runs to 14 residues. V lost 6 bases and J lost 0; bases outside the gene matches: 4. The CDR3 nucleotides read TGTGCCAGCAGGGCCGGACTAGCCTCCTACGAGCAGTACTTC. Amino acids: CASRAGLASYEQYF.

The chain links TRBV27 to TRBJ1-6; D perhaps matches TRBD1 (5 bases). Germline V CDR1 and CDR2: MNHEY, SMNVEV (reference sequence). Trimming took off 6 bases at V and 8 bases at J, with 20 bases between the two ends. The CDR3 contains 16 residues. The CDR3 region has the DNA TGTGCCAGCAGCAGACATCATGGAGGGACGGATTCACCCCTCCACTTT. Its protein product is CASSRHHGGTDSPLHF.

The gene calls are TRBV7-6 and TRBJ1-2, with a weak D call TRBD1 (5 bases). The CDR3 contains 15 residues. V was clipped by 1 base and J by 4 bases, with 13 bases between them. Germline V gene data show CDR1 as SGHVS and CDR2 as FNYEAQ. The CDR3 protein is CASSLGQGGGYGYTF. The CDR3 DNA reads TGTGCCAGCAGCTTAGGCCAGGGAGGTGGCTATGGCTACACCTTC.

The chain joins TRBV20-1 to TRBJ1-1, with no clear D. CDR1 and CDR2 from the germline V gene are DFQATT and SNEGSKA (reference sequence). The CDR3 totals 15 residues. V was trimmed by 1 base and J by 0 bases, leaving 12 bases between them. The DNA for the CDR3 is TGCAGTGCTAGAGTGGGAAGTCGCATGAACACTGAAGCTTTCTTT. This gives the protein CSARVGSRMNTEAFF.

Written as DNA, the CDR3 is TGTGCCATCAGTGGTAAGGGACTACCAGAGAATGAGCAGTTCTTC. This gives the protein CAISGKGLPENEQFF. The chain is built from TRBV10-3 and TRBJ2-1; 7 positions match TRBD2. This CDR3 is built from 15 residues. CDR1 ENHRY and CDR2 SYGVKD come from the germline V gene. Trimming at V came to 4 bases and at J to 7 bases, leaving 10 bases not matched to a gene.

V gene TRBV20-1 combines with J gene TRBJ1-3, with a tentative D call TRBD1 (5 bases). The V end lost 0 bases, the J end lost 0 bases, and 12 bases lay between the germline ends. Germline V gene lookup returns CDR1 DFQATT and CDR2 SNEGSKA (reference sequence). The CDR3 consists of 16 residues. CDR3 in DNA: TGCAGTGCTAGAGATCGGGACCTTTTCTCTGGAAACACCATATATTTT. The encoded protein is CSARDRDLFSGNTIYF.

The V call is TRBV6-5, the J call TRBJ2-1; 7 positions match TRBD1. There are 17 residues in the CDR3. Germline values: CDR1 MNHEY, CDR2 SVGAGI. V shed 0 bases, J shed 5 bases, and the junction held 10 bases outside the gene matches. CDR3 loop: CASSYSSTGMIDNEQFF. The CDR3 DNA sequence: TGTGCCAGCAGTTACTCGTCGACAGGGATGATCGACAATGAGCAGTTCTTC.

The chain joins TRBV2 to TRBJ1-1, with 9 bases aligning to TRBD1. J gave up 4 bases and V 9 bases, and 21 bases lay outside the gene matches. The germline V gene has CDR1 SNHLY and CDR2 FYNNEI. This CDR3 spans 18 amino acids. The CDR3 DNA sequence: TGTGCCAGACTTGAGTCTGCGACAGGGGGGAGTTTGGGCACTGAAGCTTTCTTT. It translates to CARLESATGGSLGTEAFF. Filled out from reference TRBV2 and TRBJ1-1, the complete variable domain reads EPEVTQTPSHQVTQMGQEVILRCVPISNHLYFYWYRQILGQKVEFLVSFYNNEISEKSEIFDDQFSVERPDGSNFTLKIRSTKLEDSAMYFCARLESATGGSLGTEAFFGQGTRLTVV.

The rearrangement uses TRBV7-8 and TRBJ2-1; D possibly corresponds to TRBD2 (6 bases). Between the trimmed V and J ends, which lost 6 bases and 6 bases, there was a span of 21 bases. Per germline, CDR1 SGHVS and CDR2 FQNEAQ. The CDR3 consists of 16 residues. CDR3 nucleotide sequence: TGTGCCAGCAGGCCCTTCGCGGGAAGGTTTATCAATGAGCAGTTCTTC. Translating gives CASRPFAGRFINEQFF.